Given below is one TCR beta chain in context. Its antigen is not identified. This sample was included in a study of T cell responses to AZD1222 COVID-19 vaccine. Study-wide points: Without day 14 samples, only post-peak T cell repertoires were studied. Spike-spanning, vaccine-associated CD4 TCRs were dominant at 160-218 and 743-854. Among spike-specific TCRs, nearly half reportedly target unmutated variant regions. It should be noted that donors were predominantly white British and more often female, and clonal diversity was possibly underestimated.

CDR3 length equals 15 residues. Germline V gene data show CDR1 as MDHEN and CDR2 as SYDVKM. V lost 1 base and J lost 7; bases outside the gene matches: 2. Profiling relied on immunoSEQ multiplex PCR, and the TCRdb table lists in-frame clones only, not all of them. The data contain about 130,000 clones, roughly 90% of them seen just once; the ten biggest clones take up roughly 4.5%. The receptor was isolated from an adult in good health. The rearrangement links TRBV28 to TRBJ1-4, with 11 bases matching TRBD1. The specimen comprised peripheral blood, sampled on day 0 of AZD1222 vaccination. The CDR3 loop is CASSLSDRGPEKLFF. CDR3 nucleotide sequence: TGTGCCAGCAGTTTATCGGACAGGGGGCCTGAAAAACTGTTTTTT.